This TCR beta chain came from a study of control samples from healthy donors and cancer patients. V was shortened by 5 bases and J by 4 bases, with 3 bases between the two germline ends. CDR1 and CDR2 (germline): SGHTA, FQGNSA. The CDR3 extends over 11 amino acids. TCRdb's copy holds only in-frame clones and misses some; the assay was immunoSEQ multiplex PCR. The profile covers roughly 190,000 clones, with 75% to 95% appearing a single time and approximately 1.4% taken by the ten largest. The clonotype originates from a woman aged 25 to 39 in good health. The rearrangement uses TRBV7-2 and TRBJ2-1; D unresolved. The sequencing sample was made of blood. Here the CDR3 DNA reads TGTGCCAGCAGCGATTACAATGAGCAGTTCTTC. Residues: CASSDYNEQFF.